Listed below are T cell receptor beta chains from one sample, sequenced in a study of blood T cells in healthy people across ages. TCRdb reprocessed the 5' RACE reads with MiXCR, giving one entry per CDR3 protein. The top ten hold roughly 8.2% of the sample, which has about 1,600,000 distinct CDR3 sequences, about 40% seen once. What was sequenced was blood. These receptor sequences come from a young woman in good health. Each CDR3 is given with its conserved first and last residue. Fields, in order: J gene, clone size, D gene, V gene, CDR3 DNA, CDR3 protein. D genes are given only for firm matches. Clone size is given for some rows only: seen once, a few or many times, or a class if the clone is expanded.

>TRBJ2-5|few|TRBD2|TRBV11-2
TGTGCCAGCAGCCCTGGCCGGGACTACTATACACAAGAGACCCAGTACTTC
CASSPGRDYYTQETQYF
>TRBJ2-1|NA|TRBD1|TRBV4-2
TGTGCCAGCAGCCAAGACGCCCAGGGACAGGGTAACAATGAGCAGTTCTTC
CASSQDAQGQGNNEQFF
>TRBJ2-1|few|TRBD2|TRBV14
TGTGCCAGCAGCCACATAGCGGGAGGGTACAATGAGCAGTTCTTC
CASSHIAGGYNEQFF
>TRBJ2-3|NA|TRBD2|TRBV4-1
TGCGCCAGCAGCCATCTACCTTTACTAGCGGGAGCAGCAGATACGCAGTATTTT
CASSHLPLLAGAADTQYF
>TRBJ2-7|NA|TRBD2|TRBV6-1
TGTGCCAGCAACCTACCCCGGACTAGCGGGGACCTCGAGCAGTACTTC
CASNLPRTSGDLEQYF
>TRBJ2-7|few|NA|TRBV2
TGTGCCAGCAGTGAAGTTTTCGAGCAGTACTTC
CASSEVFEQYF
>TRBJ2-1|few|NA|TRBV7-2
TGTGCCAGCAGCTCTGAACGGGAGCAACCCCATGAGCAGTTCTTC
CASSSEREQPHEQFF
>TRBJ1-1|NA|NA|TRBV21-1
TGTGCCACCATCTCCCAGGGTTTATACCCTGAAGCTTTCTTT
CATISQGLYPEAFF
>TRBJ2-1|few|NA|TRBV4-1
TGCGCCAGCAGCCAAGGTGCCGGGGATCACAATGAGCAGTTCTTC
CASSQGAGDHNEQFF
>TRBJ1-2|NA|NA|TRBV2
TGTGCCGGACGAACGGACAGCTATGGCTACACCTTC
CAGRTDSYGYTF
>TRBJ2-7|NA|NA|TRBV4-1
TGCGCCAGCAGCCAACCCGGGGTAGCGGCCTACTACGAGCAGTACTTC
CASSQPGVAAYYEQYF
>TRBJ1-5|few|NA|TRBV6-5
TGTGCCAGCAGACCCCCGGTGGGTCAGCCCCAGCATTTT
CASRPPVGQPQHF